This T cell receptor beta chain was identified during a study of shared clonotypes between healthy human individuals. Findings and limits, study-wide: Estimated richness values were generally larger in naive subsets than in memory subsets.

V shed 4 bases and J shed 6 bases, with 21 bases lying between them. Germline CDR1 SEHNR, CDR2 FQNEAQ (reference sequence). The CDR3 is 16 amino acids. Running of the assay took place at deep level. Libraries were prepared by immunoSEQ multiplex PCR; TCRdb keeps only in-frame clonotypes and omits some of them. The table has approximately 2.5 million clones, roughly 93% seen once. On this clone: The antigen remains unidentified.

Investigators divided CD4+ cells into CD45RA+ naive and CD45RA-negative memory subsets. Sequencing was performed on naive CD4+ T cells from PBMCs. Stated subset: CD45RA+ positively selected. The clonotype comes from a man aged 18-30 years in good health. Some clones in this sample may be carry-over from other donors' samples. This rearrangement joins TRBV7-9 to TRBJ1-2; possible D gene TRBD1, 6 bases. The CDR3 DNA reads as TGTGCCAGCAGCTCACCGTTCCCCGCGGGGGCAGATGGCTACACCTTC. Residues: CASSSPFPAGADGYTF.